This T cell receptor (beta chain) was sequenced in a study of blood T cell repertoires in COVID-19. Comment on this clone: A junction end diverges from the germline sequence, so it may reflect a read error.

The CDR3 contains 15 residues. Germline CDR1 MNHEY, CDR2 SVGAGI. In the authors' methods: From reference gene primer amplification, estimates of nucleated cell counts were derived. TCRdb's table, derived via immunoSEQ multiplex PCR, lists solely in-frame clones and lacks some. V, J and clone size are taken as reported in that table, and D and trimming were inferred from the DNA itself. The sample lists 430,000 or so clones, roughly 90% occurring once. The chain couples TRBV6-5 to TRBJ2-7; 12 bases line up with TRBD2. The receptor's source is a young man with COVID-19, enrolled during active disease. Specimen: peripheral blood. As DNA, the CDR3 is TGTGCCAGCAGGGCTAGCGGGGGGGAGAGCTACGAACAGTACTTC. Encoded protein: CASRASGGESYEQYF.